A selection of T cell receptor beta chains follows, all from one sample in a study of T cell responses to AZD1222 COVID-19 vaccine. This table comes from immunoSEQ multiplex PCR, and its TCRdb copy is limited to in-frame clones, with some not included. The sample records 150,000 to 200,000 clones, under 95% being singletons. The material was peripheral blood, obtained 28 days after the second AZD1222 dose. These receptors all stem from an adult who received the AZD1222 COVID-19 vaccine. The CDR3 runs from the conserved cysteine through the conserved F or W. The D gene is left open where the match is weak. Rows give clone size only sometimes, using once, few, many, or a class for an expanded clone.

D gene: .
V gene: TRBV21-1
J gene: TRBJ2-5
clone size: .
CDR3 DNA: TGTGCCAGCAGCAAAGCGCCCGGACTACGGGAGACCCAGTACTTC
CDR3 protein: CASSKAPGLRETQYF

D gene: TRBD2
V gene: TRBV11-2
J gene: TRBJ2-1
clone size: .
CDR3 DNA: TGTGCCAGCAGCTTAGGATCCTATAGCGGGACTTTCACCCATGAGCAGTTCTTC
CDR3 protein: CASSLGSYSGTFTHEQFF

D gene: .
V gene: TRBV7-9
J gene: TRBJ2-1
clone size: .
CDR3 DNA: TGTGCCAGCAGTCCCCCATCGGGGGAAAACAATGAGCAGTTCTTC
CDR3 protein: CASSPPSGENNEQFF

D gene: .
V gene: TRBV5-1
J gene: TRBJ1-1
clone size: .
CDR3 DNA: TGCGCCAGCAGCTTGCGGGGGGCGAACACTGAAGCTTTCTTT
CDR3 protein: CASSLRGANTEAFF

D gene: TRBD1
V gene: TRBV19
J gene: TRBJ1-1
clone size: .
CDR3 DNA: TGTGCCAGTACCTCGACAGGGGCGAACACTGAAGCTTTCTTT
CDR3 protein: CASTSTGANTEAFF

D gene: TRBD2
V gene: TRBV10-3
J gene: TRBJ2-5
clone size: .
CDR3 DNA: TGTGCCATCAGGGGACTAGCGGGAGCAAAAGAGACCCAGTACTTC
CDR3 protein: CAIRGLAGAKETQYF

D gene: TRBD1
V gene: TRBV27
J gene: TRBJ1-5
clone size: .
CDR3 DNA: TGTGCCAGCAGTTGGGGACAGGGTCAGCCCCAGCATTTT
CDR3 protein: CASSWGQGQPQHF

D gene: .
V gene: TRBV2
J gene: TRBJ2-2
clone size: .
CDR3 DNA: TGTGCCAGCAGTGCCCTCCAGGACACCGGGGAGCTGTTTTTT
CDR3 protein: CASSALQDTGELFF

D gene: .
V gene: TRBV30
J gene: TRBJ1-3
clone size: .
CDR3 DNA: TGTGCCTGGAGTGGTTCAGGGAACGCTGGAAACACCATATATTTT
CDR3 protein: CAWSGSGNAGNTIYF

D gene: TRBD2
V gene: TRBV6-2/TRBV6-3
J gene: TRBJ2-1
clone size: .
CDR3 DNA: TGTGCCAGCAGTTACCCCCTAAGGAAAGCGGGAGGGCCTCAGTCCTACAATGAGCAGTTCTTC
CDR3 protein: CASSYPLRKAGGPQSYNEQFF

D gene: .
V gene: TRBV3-1/TRBV3-2
J gene: TRBJ2-7
clone size: .
CDR3 DNA: TGTGCCACTACAGGTCTGGCTCGGGTCTTGGGCCTTTGGCCCTACGAGCAGTACTTC
CDR3 protein: CATTGLARVLGLWPYEQYF

D gene: .
V gene: TRBV6-5
J gene: TRBJ2-2
clone size: .
CDR3 DNA: TGTGCCAGCAGATCCGCGAACACCGGGGAGCTGTTTTTT
CDR3 protein: CASRSANTGELFF

D gene: .
V gene: TRBV6-2/TRBV6-3
J gene: TRBJ2-3
clone size: once
CDR3 DNA: TGTGCCAGCAGTTTCCGGTCAGGAAGGGCAGATACGCAGTATTTT
CDR3 protein: CASSFRSGRADTQYF

D gene: .
V gene: TRBV15
J gene: TRBJ1-5
clone size: .
CDR3 DNA: TGTGCCACCAGCAGAGATCTGGCCACGAGACAGCCCCAGCATTTT
CDR3 protein: CATSRDLATRQPQHF

D gene: .
V gene: TRBV7-9
J gene: TRBJ2-6
clone size: .
CDR3 DNA: TGTGCCACCCTATACTCTGGGGCCAACGTCCTGACTTTC
CDR3 protein: CATLYSGANVLTF

D gene: .
V gene: TRBV6-2/TRBV6-3
J gene: TRBJ2-1
clone size: .
CDR3 DNA: TGTGCCAGCAGTCAGCAAGGCTACAATGAGCAGTTCTTC
CDR3 protein: CASSQQGYNEQFF

D gene: .
V gene: TRBV6-1
J gene: TRBJ2-7
clone size: .
CDR3 DNA: TGTGCCAGCAGTGATGACACCCGCTACGAGCAGTACTTC
CDR3 protein: CASSDDTRYEQYF

D gene: .
V gene: TRBV6-6
J gene: TRBJ2-2
clone size: .
CDR3 DNA: TGTGCCAGCAGGGAACTCCTGTCCGGGGAGCTGTTTTTT
CDR3 protein: CASRELLSGELFF

D gene: .
V gene: TRBV19
J gene: TRBJ1-2
clone size: .
CDR3 DNA: TGTGCCAGTAGAACGACAGCTTCCTATGGCTACACCTTC
CDR3 protein: CASRTTASYGYTF

D gene: .
V gene: TRBV2
J gene: TRBJ2-6
clone size: once
CDR3 DNA: TGTGCCAGCAGTTCCGTGGAGGGGGCCAACGTCCTGACTTTC
CDR3 protein: CASSSVEGANVLTF

D gene: TRBD1
V gene: TRBV18
J gene: TRBJ1-5
clone size: .
CDR3 DNA: TGTGCCAGCTCATCGGGACAGGGGGGAAATCAGCCCCAGCATTTT
CDR3 protein: CASSSGQGGNQPQHF

D gene: .
V gene: TRBV6-2/TRBV6-3
J gene: TRBJ1-2
clone size: .
CDR3 DNA: TGTGCCAGCAGTTACGTGTCGGGGGACTATGGCTACACCTTC
CDR3 protein: CASSYVSGDYGYTF